Listed below are T cell receptor beta chains from one sample, sequenced in a study of STAT5B mutations in CD4+ large granular lymphocyte leukemia. Clones were sequenced by immunoSEQ multiplex PCR, and TCRdb holds only the in-frame ones, with some missing. Here the sample spans tens of thousands of clones, around 81% being singletons. Sequencing used CD4+ T cells from blood buffy coats. The receptor source for this set is a human donor in good health. The CDR3 runs from the conserved cysteine through the conserved F or W. The D gene is left open where the match is weak. Clone size is not always given. Where it is, it says once, few, many or a class for expanded clones.

D	V	size	J	CDR3	DNA
.	TRBV9	.	TRBJ1-2	CASSQVAGAYGYTF	TGTGCCAGCAGCCAGGTGGCAGGGGCCTATGGCTACACCTTC
TRBD1	TRBV2	.	TRBJ1-2	CASSEGVGTAYGYTF	TGTGCCAGCAGTGAGGGGGTTGGGACAGCCTATGGCTACACCTTC
.	TRBV25-1	once	TRBJ2-2	CASNQDSTGELFF	TGTGCCAGCAACCAGGACAGCACCGGGGAGCTGTTTTTT
.	TRBV12-5	.	TRBJ1-2	CASGFDQPSYTF	TGTGCTAGTGGTTTTGACCAACCCAGCTACACCTTC
TRBD2	TRBV5-1	.	TRBJ2-1	CASSPRTSGSPVGEQFF	TGCGCCAGCAGCCCTAGGACTAGCGGGAGCCCCGTGGGTGAGCAGTTCTTC
TRBD1	TRBV7-9	once	TRBJ2-7	CASSFYPGGYEQYF	TGTGCCAGCAGCTTCTATCCAGGGGGCTACGAGCAGTACTTC
.	TRBV9	.	TRBJ1-2	CASSVDGGKGGYTF	TGTGCCAGCAGCGTAGATGGCGGTAAGGGTGGCTACACCTTC
.	TRBV2	.	TRBJ1-2	CASSVDVNYGYTF	TGTGCCAGCAGTGTCGACGTTAACTATGGCTACACCTTC
.	TRBV18	.	TRBJ2-7	CASSPPRGDSYEQYF	TGTGCCAGCTCACCACCAAGGGGAGACTCCTACGAGCAGTACTTC
.	TRBV16	.	TRBJ1-4	CASSSRDPNEKLFF	TGTGCCAGCAGCTCAAGGGACCCAAATGAAAAACTGTTTTTT
.	TRBV19	few	TRBJ1-6	CASSTPDAYNSPLHF	TGTGCCAGTAGTACCCCTGACGCCTATAATTCACCCCTCCACTTT
TRBD1	TRBV5-1	.	TRBJ1-1	CASSLGDRESKHTEAFF	TGCGCCAGCAGCTTGGGTGACAGGGAGAGCAAGCACACTGAAGCTTTCTTT
TRBD1	TRBV27	.	TRBJ1-5	CASRNGQGVSQPQHF	TGTGCCAGCAGAAATGGACAGGGCGTGAGTCAGCCCCAGCATTTT
TRBD1	TRBV7-9	.	TRBJ2-3	CASSLRIKQGARRTDTQYF	TGTGCCAGCAGCCTCCGAATAAAACAGGGGGCAAGGAGGACAGATACGCAGTATTTT
.	TRBV6-5	.	TRBJ1-5	CASSTGQINQPQHF	TGTGCCAGCAGCACCGGACAGATCAATCAGCCCCAGCATTTT
TRBD1	TRBV9	.	TRBJ1-6	CASSTRQGQDSPLHF	TGTGCCAGCAGCACCCGACAGGGCCAAGATTCACCCCTCCACTTT
.	TRBV4-1	.	TRBJ1-1	CASSPSVGYTEAFF	TGCGCCAGCAGCCCTTCTGTCGGATACACTGAAGCTTTCTTT
.	TRBV6-1	.	TRBJ1-2	CASSDMQGRGYTF	TGTGCCAGCAGTGACATGCAGGGTAGGGGCTACACCTTC
TRBD2	TRBV5-4	.	TRBJ2-3	CASILGGGSGRSPADTQYF	TGTGCCAGCATTCTCGGCGGGGGGAGCGGGAGGTCTCCAGCAGATACGCAGTATTTT
.	TRBV11-2	.	TRBJ1-3	CASSSTTRGFSSGNTIYF	TGTGCCAGCAGCTCCACGACGCGGGGGTTCTCCTCTGGAAACACCATATATTTT
.	TRBV4-1	.	TRBJ1-2	CASSHDTRDKRLANYGYTF	TGCGCCAGCAGCCATGATACCCGCGATAAAAGGTTAGCTAACTATGGCTACACCTTC
TRBD2	TRBV14	once	TRBJ2-1	CASSPLAGGDEQFF	TGTGCCAGCAGCCCATTAGCGGGAGGCGATGAGCAGTTCTTC
.	TRBV25-1	.	TRBJ1-2	CASSGSSYGYTF	TGTGCCAGCAGTGGCTCCTCCTATGGCTACACCTTC
.	TRBV9	.	TRBJ2-1	CASSVQASSYNEQFF	TGTGCCAGCAGCGTCCAAGCGAGCTCCTACAATGAGCAGTTCTTC
.	TRBV29-1	.	TRBJ2-5	CSVGQPQETQYF	TGCAGCGTTGGACAGCCACAAGAGACCCAGTACTTC
.	TRBV7-8	.	TRBJ1-3	CASSLNSVSSGNTIYF	TGTGCCAGCAGCTTGAACTCGGTGAGCTCTGGAAACACCATATATTTT
TRBD2	TRBV30	.	TRBJ2-5	CAWSVGRASETQYF	TGTGCCTGGAGTGTAGGGAGGGCCTCGGAGACCCAGTACTTC
TRBD2	TRBV5-6	once	TRBJ2-3	CASSQGLAGGPTLTDTQYF	TGTGCCAGCAGCCAGGGACTAGCGGGAGGGCCGACATTAACAGATACGCAGTATTTT
.	TRBV14	.	TRBJ1-3	CASSLDVGHYYSGNTIYF	TGTGCCAGCAGCCTCGATGTCGGACATTACTACTCTGGAAACACCATATATTTT
.	TRBV2	.	TRBJ2-7	CAGGFISYEQYF	TGTGCCGGTGGGTTCATCTCCTACGAGCAGTACTTC
TRBD1	TRBV5-4	.	TRBJ2-7	CASSFGQGRHEQYF	TGTGCCAGCAGCTTCGGACAGGGGAGGCACGAGCAGTACTTC
TRBD1	TRBV28	.	TRBJ1-2	CASSARTGPRYGYTF	TGTGCCAGCAGTGCAAGGACAGGGCCTCGCTATGGCTACACCTTC
TRBD1	TRBV19	.	TRBJ1-2	CASNSRDREGSYTF	TGTGCCAGTAACTCCCGGGACAGGGAAGGGAGCTACACCTTC
.	TRBV7-9	.	TRBJ2-7	CASSLVEGRSSYEQYF	TGTGCCAGCAGCTTAGTGGAGGGCCGGAGCTCCTACGAGCAGTACTTC
TRBD1	TRBV9	.	TRBJ1-5	CASSGEGASQPQHF	TGTGCCAGCAGCGGGGAGGGGGCAAGTCAGCCCCAGCATTTT
TRBD1	TRBV11-2	.	TRBJ2-3	CASSSVTGGTDTQYF	TGTGCCAGCAGCTCAGTGACAGGGGGCACAGATACGCAGTATTTT
.	TRBV27	.	TRBJ2-7	CASRRDPGDSYEQYF	TGTGCCAGCAGGCGGGACCCCGGGGACTCCTACGAGCAGTACTTC
.	TRBV9	.	TRBJ1-2	CASSVGDEGGYTF	TGTGCCAGCAGCGTAGGTGACGAGGGTGGCTACACCTTC
.	TRBV9	.	TRBJ1-1	CASSVGGVGNTEAFF	TGTGCCAGCAGCGTAGGAGGGGTGGGGAACACTGAAGCTTTCTTT
TRBD2	TRBV9	.	TRBJ2-1	CASRPSGGEQFF	TGTGCCAGCAGGCCTAGCGGGGGCGAACAGTTCTTC
.	TRBV11-2	.	TRBJ1-6	CASSLGPNNSPLHF	TGTGCCAGCAGCTTGGGTCCAAATAATTCACCCCTCCACTTT
.	TRBV7-9	.	TRBJ2-2	CASSLRLNTGELFF	TGTGCCAGCAGCTTACGGCTTAACACCGGGGAGCTGTTTTTT
TRBD2	TRBV6-5	.	TRBJ2-1	CASSYSLAGNEQFF	TGTGCCAGCAGTTACTCACTAGCGGGGAATGAGCAGTTCTTC
.	TRBV27	.	TRBJ2-2	CASSLLSGELFF	TGTGCCAGCAGTTTATTATCCGGGGAGCTGTTTTTT
TRBD1	TRBV10-3	.	TRBJ1-5	CAISGDRGKSNQPQHF	TGTGCCATCAGTGGGGACAGGGGGAAAAGCAATCAGCCCCAGCATTTT
TRBD1	TRBV9	few	TRBJ2-3	CASSLQGQSITDTQYF	TGTGCCAGCAGCCTCCAGGGACAGTCGATCACAGATACGCAGTATTTT
TRBD2	TRBV7-6	.	TRBJ2-7	CASSPQLAGGPYEQYF	TGTGCCAGCAGCCCCCAGCTAGCGGGAGGGCCCTACGAGCAGTACTTC
.	TRBV7-2	.	TRBJ1-3	CASSSRLSGNTIYF	TGTGCCAGCAGCTCCCGCCTCTCTGGAAACACCATATATTTT
.	TRBV7-3	.	TRBJ2-1	CASSLGSYNEQFF	TGTGCCAGCAGCTTAGGGAGCTACAATGAGCAGTTCTTC
TRBD1	TRBV7-7	.	TRBJ1-3	CASSLGQGTGNTIYF	TGTGCCAGCAGCTTAGGACAGGGGACTGGAAACACCATATATTTT
TRBD2	TRBV9	.	TRBJ2-7	CASSVVSGGSPYEQYF	TGTGCCAGCAGCGTAGTGAGCGGGGGCTCCCCGTACGAGCAGTACTTC